This TCR beta chain was captured in a study of quantifying T cell responses using KT2 cells. Study summary: Reverse transcription used primers in the TCR alpha and beta constant regions. Broader study findings: Very high KT2 spike-in numbers caused saturation in KT2 sequence detection.

This clonotype occurred many times. The antigen remains undetermined. Each cDNA got a UMI-containing oligo ligated at its 3' end. First-round PCR used about 4 cycles and beta primers RC1.1 and RC1.2 covering TRBC1 and TRBC2. A single record per CDR3 protein comes from TCRdb applying MiXCR to the UMI-ligation and nested PCR reads. In the table there are around 35,000 distinct CDR3 sequences, about a tenth of which are singletons. This CDR3 comprises 15 residues. Looked up from germline, CDR1 is MNHEY and CDR2 is SVGAGI. V was shortened by 0 bases and J by 8 bases, with 13 bases between the two germline ends.

Sequencing was carried out using PBMCs spiked with cells of the T cell clone KT2. This sequence originates from a human donor. The rearrangement joins TRBV6-5 to TRBJ1-4; D not certain. CDR3: CASSYSSGVSEKLFF. The DNA for the CDR3 is TGTGCCAGCAGTTACTCGTCCGGGGTCAGCGAAAAACTGTTTTTT.